These 10 T cell receptor beta chains were all obtained from the same sample, sequenced in a study of response to subunit inactivated influenza vaccine. MiXCR was run by TCRdb on the RT-PCR reads, yielding one entry per CDR3 protein. This table holds under 850,000 distinct CDR3 sequences, about a fifth found once. Sequenced here: PBMCs from blood, sampled roughly 5 days after vaccination. The source of these receptors is a man aged 45-60 years who received an inactivated influenza vaccine.

The table lists this clonotype with many counts. V usage is TRBV29-1 and J usage is TRBJ2-2; the match to TRBD2 covers 14 bases. Trimming took 6 bases from V and 4 from J; bases not matched to a gene: 7. The V gene's germline CDR1 is SQVTM and CDR2 ANQGSEA. The CDR3 is 16 amino acids. CDR3 residues: CSVGTSGSSSTGELFF. The CDR3, as DNA: TGCAGCGTCGGGACTAGCGGGAGTAGTAGCACCGGGGAGCTGTTTTTT.

Ten or more counts support this clonotype. This rearrangement joins TRBV5-1 to TRBJ2-1; no reliable D call. V lost 0 bases, J lost 4 bases, and 8 bases lay in between. Germline V lookup: CDR1 SGHRS, CDR2 YFSETQ. The CDR3 runs 14 residues. The DNA for the CDR3 is TGCGCCAGCAGCTTGGAAGGACCATACAATGAGCAGTTCTTC. As protein: CASSLEGPYNEQFF.

This clonotype has more than one count but fewer than ten. J is TRBJ1-1 and V is TRBV18, with D possibly TRBD1 on 6 matching bases. The CDR3 consists of 15 residues. The germline V gene has CDR1 KGHSH and CDR2 LQKENI. Trimming shortened V by 2 bases and J by 6 bases, and 16 bases separated the two germline ends. CDR3 sequence reads: CASSPYRQASAEAFF. The DNA for the CDR3 is TGTGCCAGCTCACCATACAGACAGGCCTCGGCTGAAGCTTTCTTT.

This clonotype has a handful of counts. The chain is built from TRBV28 and TRBJ2-2; no clear D. CDR3 length: 12 residues. Germline V gene data show CDR1 as MDHEN and CDR2 as SYDVKM. Deletions cut 3 bases from V and 9 bases from J, with 8 bases between. CDR3 loop: CASSLVSRELFF. The CDR3 nucleotides are TGTGCCAGCAGTTTGGTCAGCCGGGAGCTGTTTTTT.

The table lists this clonotype with a few counts. V is TRBV6-5 and J is TRBJ1-1; tentatively, D is TRBD1 (5 bases). V dropped 0 bases and J dropped 12 bases, with 14 bases sitting between them. The CDR3 extends over 13 amino acids. The germline CDR1 and CDR2 sequences are MNHEY and SVGAGI. This chain's CDR3 is CASSYSRRGEPFF. CDR3 coding DNA: TGTGCCAGCAGTTACTCGAGGAGGGGAGAACCTTTCTTT.

The J gene is TRBJ1-1, the V gene TRBV27, with 10 bases lining up with TRBD1. There are 15 residues in the CDR3. Germline-derived CDR1 and CDR2 are MNHEY and SMNVEV (reference sequence). The ends lost 5 bases at V and 5 bases at J; junction bases unmatched: 8. In DNA, the CDR3 is TGTGCCAGCAGTCTCGCCGGGACAGGGGAAACTGAAGCTTTCTTT. This codes for CASSLAGTGETEAFF.

The gene calls are TRBV5-1 and TRBJ2-5; D gene unclear. Trimming left V 0 bases short and J 5 bases short, with 14 bases between. CDR1 SGHRS and CDR2 YFSETQ come from the germline V gene. The CDR3 is 15 amino acids. Here the CDR3 reads CASSLDLTSWETQYF. The CDR3 DNA is TGCGCCAGCAGCTTGGACCTGACGTCCTGGGAGACCCAGTACTTC.

The rearrangement joins TRBV20-1 to TRBJ2-7; TRBD1 is a possible D gene (6 bases). The CDR3 has 12 amino acids. Germline CDR1 is DFQATT and CDR2 is SNEGSKA (reference sequence). The V and J ends lost 6 bases and 4 bases respectively, with 13 bases between them. CDR3 loop: CSAARDKYEQYF. In DNA, the CDR3 is TGCAGTGCAGCCAGGGACAAATACGAGCAGTACTTC.

The chain employs TRBV15 and TRBJ2-5, with 7 bases that match TRBD2. The V gene's germline CDR1 is LNHNV and CDR2 YYDKDF (reference sequence). V lost 3 bases to trimming and J lost 4 bases; unmatched junction nucleotides: 5. The CDR3 is 14 amino acids. This chain's CDR3 is CATSSGRTVETQYF. DNA of the CDR3: TGTGCCACCAGCAGCGGGAGGACCGTAGAGACCCAGTACTTC. The whole variable domain, remainder taken from reference TRBV15 and TRBJ2-5, is DAMVIQNPRYQVTQFGKPVTLSCSQTLNHNVMYWYQQKSSQAPKLLFHYYDKDFNNEADTPDNFQSRRPNTSFCFLDIRSPGLGDTAMYLCATSSGRTVETQYFGPGTRLLVL.

This clonotype has a handful of counts. This rearrangement joins TRBV15 to TRBJ2-7, with D unresolved. The V end was cut by 1 base, the J end by 6 bases, with 4 bases between. This CDR3 spans 11 amino acids. Germline V gene data show CDR1 as LNHNV and CDR2 as YYDKDF (reference sequence). The CDR3: CATSRGFEQYF. The CDR3 DNA sequence: TGTGCCACCAGCAGAGGGTTCGAGCAGTACTTC.